These 22 T cell receptor beta chains came from one sample sequenced in a study of T-cell reconstitution after alpha-beta-depleted transplantation in children. Preparing the TCRbeta library involved the use of unique molecular identifiers. TCRdb called the PCR reads again in MiXCR, with one record for every CDR3 protein. This sample has fewer than 550,000 distinct CDR3 sequences, with 9.5% to 12% found just once. Sequencing was performed on PBMCs, mostly from graft donor cells, taken 180 days after TCRalphabeta/CD19-depleted stem cell transplant. The receptors here all came from a female patient aged 2-9 years who had a stem cell transplant for aplastic anemia, so the T cells may come from the graft donor.

This clonotype occurred a few times. V and J are TRBV20-1 and TRBJ1-5, with 7 bases matching TRBD1. V gave up 7 bases and J gave up 3 bases; unmatched junction bases: 3. The CDR3 is 12 residues long. CDR1 DFQATT and CDR2 SNEGSKA come from the germline V gene (reference sequence). Written as DNA, the CDR3 is TGCAGTGGACAGGGACCCAATCAGCCCCAGCATTTT. The encoded protein is CSGQGPNQPQHF.

The chain carries TRBV19 and TRBJ1-5; TRBD1 matches 7 bases. CDR3 length: 14 amino acids. Germline lookup yields CDR1 LNHDA and CDR2 SQIVND (reference sequence). The trim removed 9 bases at V and 6 bases at J, leaving 11 bases unmatched. The CDR3, as DNA: TGTGCCAGCGTACCTTTGGACAGGAGTCAGCCCCAGCATTTT. This gives the protein CASVPLDRSQPQHF.

CDR3 amino acids: CASSRTADSYEQYF. The CDR3 DNA reads as TGTGCCAGCAGCAGGACAGCCGACTCCTACGAGCAGTACTTC. This chain links TRBV6-1 with TRBJ2-7; a weak D match, TRBD1 (6 bases). V lost 6 bases to trimming and J lost 0 bases, with 12 bases between them. Germline CDR1 is MNHNS and CDR2 is SASEGT. This CDR3 spans 14 amino acids.

This clonotype was seen many times. This chain links TRBV7-3 with TRBJ1-2; weak D call: TRBD1 (6 bases). The ends were cut back, 5 bases at V and 10 bases at J, with 17 bases in the middle. The germline CDR1 and CDR2 sequences are SGHTA and FQGTGA. The CDR3 extends over 13 amino acids. CDR3 region: CASSPSRGPPYTF. In nucleotides, the CDR3 is TGTGCCAGCAGCCCATCCCGGGGGCCCCCCTACACCTTC. Using reference TRBV7-3 and TRBJ1-2 for the parts outside the CDR3, the full variable domain is GAGVSQTPSNKVTEKGKYVELRCDPISGHTALYWYRQSLGQGPEFLIYFQGTGAADDSGLPNDRFFAVRPEGSVSTLKIQRTERGDSAVYLCASSPSRGPPYTFGSGTRLTVV.

This clonotype appeared a few times. The chain recombines TRBV28 with TRBJ1-2; no clear D. V was clipped by 3 bases and J by 0 bases, with 5 bases between them. CDR1 is MDHEN, CDR2 SYDVKM, per germline. There are 13 residues in the CDR3. The CDR3 DNA reads TGTGCCAGCAGTTTCGCACCTAACTATGGCTACACCTTC. Amino acid sequence: CASSFAPNYGYTF.

The chain is built from TRBV10-3 and TRBJ1-1, with no clear D. Germline CDR1 ENHRY, CDR2 SYGVKD. The CDR3 has 14 amino acids. Trimming removed 7 bases from V and 0 bases from J, with 12 bases in between. The CDR3 nucleotides read TGTGCCATCAAGAGACACGGAGTGAACACTGAAGCTTTCTTT. It specifies CAIKRHGVNTEAFF.

This clonotype was detected only a few times. This sequence joins TRBV24-1 and TRBJ2-3; D is possibly TRBD1 (5 bases). Germline V lookup: CDR1 KGHDR, CDR2 SFDVKD. Trimming left V 4 bases short and J 1 base short, with 14 bases between. This CDR3 contains 16 residues. The CDR3 region has the DNA TGTGCCACCAGTGACCCAGGGTCCTGGGGCACAGATACGCAGTATTTT. This sequence encodes CATSDPGSWGTDTQYF.

This clonotype was detected many times. The genes are TRBV28 and TRBJ2-5; D is perhaps TRBD1 (8 bases). CDR3 length: 15 amino acids. V was pared by 4 bases and J by 3 bases, with 15 bases between. CDR1 and CDR2 from the germline V gene are MDHEN and SYDVKM. The CDR3 here is CASSWTGRVKETQYF. CDR3 sequence (DNA): TGTGCCAGCAGTTGGACAGGGAGGGTGAAAGAGACCCAGTACTTC.

The sample holds a few counts of this clonotype. This chain joins TRBV7-2 and TRBJ2-3; the match to TRBD2 covers 7 bases. CDR3 size: 14 residues. The germline gives CDR1 SGHTA, CDR2 FQGNSA. V trimming: 5 bases; J trimming: 10 bases; junction bases outside the gene matches: 12. The CDR3 bases are TGTGCCAGCAGCGACGCCGCGGGAGCTTCAGCGCAGTATTTT. Translation: CASSDAAGASAQYF.

There are a few counts of this clonotype. V and J are TRBV2 and TRBJ1-6; possible D gene TRBD1, 6 bases. Germline V CDR1 and CDR2: SNHLY, FYNNEI. This CDR3 contains 16 residues. Deletions cut 8 bases from V and 3 bases from J, with 17 bases between. CDR3 nucleotides: TGTGCCAGCGGGAAATTCCGGGACATCTATAATTCACCCCTCCACTTT. This encodes CASGKFRDIYNSPLHF.

This clonotype was seen a few times. The rearrangement uses TRBV5-1 and TRBJ2-7; D uncertain. V lost 5 bases and J 2 bases, leaving 11 bases between the germline ends. The CDR3 spans 13 residues. From germline, CDR1 is SGHRS and CDR2 YFSETQ. The CDR3 is CASRGDIPYEQYV. The DNA of the CDR3 is TGCGCCAGCAGGGGCGACATCCCCTACGAGCAGTACGTC.

The rearrangement uses TRBV6-6 and TRBJ2-5; D unclear. Germline assignment: CDR1 MNHNY and CDR2 SVGAGI (reference sequence). The CDR3 sequence is 13 residues long. Trimming took 0 bases from V and 5 from J, leaving 7 bases between them. The CDR3 sequence: CASSYSGLETQYF. DNA of the CDR3: TGTGCCAGCAGTTACTCAGGGTTGGAGACCCAGTACTTC.

This chain joins TRBV20-1 and TRBJ2-1; D tentatively fits TRBD1 or TRBD2 (5 bases each). The CDR3 spans 15 residues. Germline V gene data show CDR1 as DFQATT and CDR2 as SNEGSKA (reference sequence). Trimming took off 0 bases at V and 0 bases at J, with 9 bases between the two ends. The CDR3 nucleotides are TGCAGTGCTAGAGATGCAGGGACCTCCTACAATGAGCAGTTCTTC. Protein product: CSARDAGTSYNEQFF.

This clonotype was seen at least ten times. This chain uses TRBV7-3 with TRBJ2-5; 8 bases align to TRBD2. Germline lookup yields CDR1 SGHTA and CDR2 FQGTGA. This CDR3 spans 16 amino acids. After removal of 4 bases from V and 4 bases from J, the junction contained 11 bases not matched to a gene. The CDR3 nucleotides read TGTGCCAGCAGCTCAAGGGCCGGGGGGGGACTAGAGACCCAGTACTTC. Encoded protein: CASSSRAGGGLETQYF.

This clonotype was detected many times. The chain is built from TRBV7-6 and TRBJ1-5, with a tentative D call TRBD1 (5 bases). The CDR3 spans 14 residues. V was cut by 2 bases and J by 4 bases, with 9 bases left in between. The germline V gene has CDR1 SGHVS and CDR2 FNYEAQ. Here the CDR3 reads CASSLSEGNQPQHF. CDR3 in DNA: TGTGCCAGCAGCTTATCTGAGGGGAATCAGCCCCAGCATTTT.

This clonotype was seen only a few times. The chain couples TRBV29-1 to TRBJ1-1; 12 bases are shared with TRBD1. This CDR3 contains 13 residues. V lost 7 bases, J lost 5 bases, and 5 bases stayed unmatched. Germline-derived CDR1 and CDR2 are SQVTM and ANQGSEA. CDR3 amino acids: CSGDRGPGTEAFF. CDR3 bases: TGCAGCGGGGACAGGGGGCCGGGAACTGAAGCTTTCTTT.

This clonotype has just a few counts. The chain uses TRBV7-8 and TRBJ2-2; 8 bases line up with TRBD1. The CDR3 runs to 15 residues. Germline CDR1 and CDR2: SGHVS and FQNEAQ. The J segment lost 7 bases and the V segment lost 2 bases, leaving 6 bases of the junction unmatched. This chain's CDR3 is CASSLNQGANGELFF. CDR3 nucleotide sequence: TGTGCCAGCAGCTTAAACCAGGGGGCGAACGGGGAGCTGTTTTTT. Full variable domain (missing parts from reference TRBV7-8 and TRBJ2-2): GAGVSQSPRYKVAKRGQDVALRCDPISGHVSLFWYQQALGQGPEFLTYFQNEAQLDKSGLPSDRFFAERPEGSVSTLKIQRTQQEDSAVYLCASSLNQGANGELFFGEGSRLTVL.

The V call is TRBV5-6, the J call TRBJ2-1; 7 positions agree with TRBD1. The germline V gene encodes CDR1 SGHDT and CDR2 YYEEEE. J gave up 3 bases and V 3 bases, and 6 bases lay outside the gene matches. The CDR3 covers 15 residues. The CDR3 loop is CASSWMTGFYNEQFF. The CDR3 DNA reads as TGTGCCAGCAGCTGGATGACAGGGTTCTACAATGAGCAGTTCTTC.

This clonotype came up a few times. V is TRBV7-2 and J is TRBJ2-7, with TRBD2 matching over 15 bases. The CDR3 covers 17 residues. V lost 5 bases, J lost 4 bases, and 9 bases stayed unmatched. Germline V lookup: CDR1 SGHTA, CDR2 FQGNSA. The CDR3 reads CASSMRPGLAGGYEQYV. The CDR3 DNA sequence: TGTGCCAGCAGCATGCGACCCGGACTAGCGGGAGGGTACGAGCAGTACGTC.

The rearrangement links TRBV7-2 to TRBJ2-5; the match to TRBD2 covers 14 bases. V was pared by 6 bases and J by 5 bases, with 11 bases of the junction left unmatched. The CDR3 consists of 17 residues. Germline CDR1 SGHTA, CDR2 FQGNSA. The CDR3 DNA reads as TGTGCCAGCAGGCAGACTAGCGGGAGGGTGCGAGGGGAGACCCAGTACTTC. It is translated as CASRQTSGRVRGETQYF.

A few counts support this clonotype. The chain combines TRBV29-1 with TRBJ1-1; 8 bases fit TRBD1. The CDR3 loop spans 14 amino acids. Unmatched junction bases numbered 4, after V lost 3 bases and J lost 1 base. Germline V gene data show CDR1 as SQVTM and CDR2 as ANQGSEA. This CDR3 reads CSVDRTGQNTEAFF. The CDR3 nucleotides are TGCAGCGTTGACCGGACAGGGCAGAACACTGAAGCTTTCTTT. The whole variable domain, filled in from reference TRBV29-1 and TRBJ1-1, reads SAVISQKPSRDICQRGTSLTIQCQVDSQVTMMFWYRQQPGQSLTLIATANQGSEATYESGFVIDKFPISRPNLTFSTLTVSNMSPEDSSIYLCSVDRTGQNTEAFFGQGTRLTVV.

This clonotype was detected ten times or more. V usage is TRBV18 and J usage is TRBJ2-5; D gene uncertain. V was pared by 2 bases and J by 5 bases, with 9 bases between. The germline V gene encodes CDR1 KGHSH and CDR2 LQKENI. The CDR3 has 13 residues. The CDR3 protein is CASSPGQEETQYF. In DNA form, the CDR3 reads TGTGCCAGCTCACCAGGCCAGGAGGAGACCCAGTACTTC.